Shown below are 22 T cell receptor beta chains from a single sample sequenced in a study of T cells expressing NK-cell markers. With the 5' RACE reads reprocessed, TCRdb shows one record per CDR3 protein and no DNA. The sample yields over 200,000 distinct CDR3 sequences, of which the top ten take up approximately 0.41%. The sequencing input was blood T cells: a sorted CD56 or NKG2C T cell subset, CD4+ or CD8+ T cells, or bulk PBMC T cells (not recorded which). These receptors came from a man aged 18-30 years in good health.

The chain uses TRBV6-1 and TRBJ1-2; checking the TCRdb D call of TRBD1 is not possible without DNA. The CDR3 is 13 amino acids. Germline CDR1 MNHNS, CDR2 SASEGT. This CDR3 is CASRRQGVSGYTF.

J is TRBJ2-1 and V is TRBV6-2 or TRBV6-3; checking the TCRdb D call of TRBD2 is not possible without DNA. Germline V gives CDR1 MNHEY, CDR2 SVGEGT. The CDR3 length is 12 residues. CDR3 residues: CASSYRRLEQFF.

The chain joins TRBV13 to TRBJ2-2. The CDR3 contains 16 residues. Germline V gene lookup returns CDR1 PRHDT and CDR2 FYEKMQ (reference sequence). CDR3 loop: CASSSFLRNRPGELFF.

This chain joins TRBV11-2 and TRBJ1-6; TCRdb's D gene call, TRBD1, goes unchecked for lack of DNA. The CDR3 runs to 14 residues. Germline V gives CDR1 SGHAT, CDR2 FQNNGV. The chain's CDR3 is CASSTSQVNSPLHF.

This chain connects TRBV7-9 to TRBJ1-1; the TRBD1 assignment by TCRdb is unverifiable without DNA. The CDR3 runs to 12 residues. CDR1 SEHNR and CDR2 FQNEAQ come from the germline V gene (reference sequence). The CDR3 is CASSLFAGQAFF.

The chain combines TRBV7-9 with TRBJ1-1; TCRdb outputs TRBD1, but without DNA this stays unchecked. CDR3 length: 15 amino acids. CDR1 is SEHNR, CDR2 FQNEAQ, per germline (reference sequence). The CDR3 is CASSSTGAGNTEAFF.

This chain links TRBV20-1 with TRBJ1-6; TCRdb outputs TRBD1, but without DNA this stays unchecked. This CDR3 region has 15 residues. CDR1 and CDR2 from the germline V gene are DFQATT and SNEGSKA (reference sequence). CDR3 protein: CSAKIHRELNSPLHF.

The chain combines TRBV20-1 with TRBJ2-3; as DNA is missing, the TRBD2 call by TCRdb cannot be tested. Germline CDR1 is DFQATT and CDR2 is SNEGSKA (reference sequence). The CDR3 runs 18 residues. The CDR3 region is CSARDQGLAGGLEDTQYF.

The chain couples TRBV12-3 or TRBV12-4 to TRBJ2-1; TCRdb proposes TRBD2, but this gene call is untestable without DNA. The CDR3 is made up of 14 amino acids. The CDR3 sequence: CASASLGEYNEQFF.

The J gene is TRBJ2-5, the V gene TRBV6-5; TCRdb proposes TRBD1, but this gene call is untestable without DNA. In germline, CDR1 is MNHEY, CDR2 SVGAGI. There are 15 residues in the CDR3. CDR3: CASSFGLTGFETQYF.

The rearrangement links TRBV20-1 to TRBJ2-7; the D call from TCRdb, TRBD1, cannot be confirmed without DNA. CDR1 and CDR2 from the germline V gene are DFQATT and SNEGSKA (reference sequence). The CDR3 spans 14 residues. The CDR3 sequence is CSAGRDNLFYEQYF.

This sequence joins TRBV6-2 or TRBV6-3 and TRBJ2-7; the TCRdb D gene call, TRBD1, has no DNA to confirm it. Germline-derived CDR1 and CDR2 are MNHEY and SVGEGT. The CDR3 loop spans 15 amino acids. The CDR3: CASNPGGLELREQYF.

This sequence joins TRBV2 and TRBJ2-3; TCRdb designates TRBD2, a call that cannot be tested without DNA. Germline assignment: CDR1 SNHLY and CDR2 FYNNEI. This CDR3 contains 15 residues. This CDR3 reads CASSGASGRTDTQYF.

This sequence joins TRBV7-8 and TRBJ1-2. The CDR3 consists of 14 residues. Germline V gene lookup returns CDR1 SGHVS and CDR2 FQNEAQ. The CDR3 is CASLNGPSLYGYTF.

The chain joins TRBV15 to TRBJ2-5; TCRdb's D gene call, TRBD1, goes unchecked for lack of DNA. This CDR3 region has 14 residues. Germline CDR1 and CDR2: LNHNV and YYDKDF (reference sequence). CDR3 loop: CATSTRRGQETQYF.

The chain recombines TRBV30 with TRBJ2-2; TCRdb indicates TRBD1, and absent DNA this call remains unverified. CDR1 and CDR2 (germline): GTSNPN, SVGIG (reference sequence). The CDR3 runs 16 residues. CDR3 amino acids: CAWSRDRGSGTGELFF.

The CDR3 loop is CASSFNVEGEDYGYTF. V is TRBV5-1 and J is TRBJ1-2; the D gene TCRdb calls, TRBD1, cannot be checked with no DNA. The CDR3 runs 16 residues. Germline CDR1 and CDR2: SGHRS and YFSETQ.

The genes are TRBV29-1 and TRBJ2-1; TCRdb's assignment of TRBD2 cannot be checked, as there is no DNA. The CDR3 is made up of 17 amino acids. The germline gives CDR1 SQVTM, CDR2 ANQGSEA. CDR3 in amino acids: CSVEGLAGGGFYNEQFF.

This chain joins TRBV20-1 and TRBJ2-7. This CDR3 contains 14 residues. Germline V gene lookup returns CDR1 DFQATT and CDR2 SNEGSKA (reference sequence). This CDR3 reads CSARGTDSPYEQYF.

The chain uses TRBV10-3 and TRBJ2-5; TCRdb picks TRBD1, but there is no DNA to check that call. The germline CDR1 and CDR2 sequences are ENHRY and SYGVKD. This CDR3 contains 14 residues. The CDR3 spells CAISDGGSQETQYF.

The gene calls are TRBV11-2 and TRBJ2-1; TCRdb gives TRBD2 as the D gene, but with no DNA this cannot be confirmed. This CDR3 is built from 15 residues. Per germline, CDR1 SGHAT and CDR2 FQNNGV. CDR3: CASSFLLAGVSEQFF.

This chain joins TRBV6-2 or TRBV6-3 and TRBJ2-4. This CDR3 comprises 15 residues. Looked up from germline, CDR1 is MNHEY and CDR2 is SVGEGT. The CDR3 region is CASSYYAGAKNIQYF.